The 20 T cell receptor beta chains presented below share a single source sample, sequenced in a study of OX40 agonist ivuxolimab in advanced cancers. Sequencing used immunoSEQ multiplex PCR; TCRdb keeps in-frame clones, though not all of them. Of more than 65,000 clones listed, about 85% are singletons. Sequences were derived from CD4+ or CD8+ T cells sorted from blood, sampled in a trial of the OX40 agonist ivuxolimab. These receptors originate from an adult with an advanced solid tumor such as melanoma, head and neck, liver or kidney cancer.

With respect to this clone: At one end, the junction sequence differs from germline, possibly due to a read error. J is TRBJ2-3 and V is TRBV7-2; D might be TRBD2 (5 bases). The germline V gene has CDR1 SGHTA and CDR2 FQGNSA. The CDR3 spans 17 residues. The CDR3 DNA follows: TGTGCCAGCACCTTACCTACTGAGCGCGGGAGCACAGATACGCAGTATTTT. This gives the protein CASTLPTERGSTDTQYF.

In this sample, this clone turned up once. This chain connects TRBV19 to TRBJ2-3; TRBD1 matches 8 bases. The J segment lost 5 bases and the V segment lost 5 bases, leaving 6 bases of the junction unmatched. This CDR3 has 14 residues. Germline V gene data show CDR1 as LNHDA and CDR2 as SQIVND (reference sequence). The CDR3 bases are TGTGCCAGTAGTTACACAGGGGGGCGAGATACGCAGTATTTT. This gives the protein CASSYTGGRDTQYF.

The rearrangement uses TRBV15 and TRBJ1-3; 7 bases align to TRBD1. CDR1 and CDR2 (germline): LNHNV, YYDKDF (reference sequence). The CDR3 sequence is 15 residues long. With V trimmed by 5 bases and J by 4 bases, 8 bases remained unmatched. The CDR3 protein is CATSPSRDSGNTIYF. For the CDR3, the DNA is TGTGCCACCAGCCCTTCCCGGGACAGCGGAAACACCATATATTTT.

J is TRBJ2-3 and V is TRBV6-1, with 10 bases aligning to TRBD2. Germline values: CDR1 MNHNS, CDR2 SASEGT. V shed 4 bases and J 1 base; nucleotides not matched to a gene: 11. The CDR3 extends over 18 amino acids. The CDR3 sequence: CASSASFSGRWGTDTQYF. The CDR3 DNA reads TGTGCCAGCAGTGCCAGTTTTAGCGGGAGGTGGGGCACAGATACGCAGTATTTT.

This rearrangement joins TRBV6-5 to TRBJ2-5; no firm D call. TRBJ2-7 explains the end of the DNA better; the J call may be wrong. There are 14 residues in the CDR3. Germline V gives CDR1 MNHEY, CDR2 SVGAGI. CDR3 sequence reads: CASSYVGTTYEQYF. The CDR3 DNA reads TGTGCCAGCAGTTACGTCGGCACAACCTACGAGCAGTACTTC.

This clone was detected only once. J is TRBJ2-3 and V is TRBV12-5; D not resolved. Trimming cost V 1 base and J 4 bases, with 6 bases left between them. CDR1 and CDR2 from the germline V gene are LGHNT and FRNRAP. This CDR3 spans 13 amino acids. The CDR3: CASGLGLADTQYF. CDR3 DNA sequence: TGTGCTAGTGGTTTGGGATTAGCAGATACGCAGTATTTT.

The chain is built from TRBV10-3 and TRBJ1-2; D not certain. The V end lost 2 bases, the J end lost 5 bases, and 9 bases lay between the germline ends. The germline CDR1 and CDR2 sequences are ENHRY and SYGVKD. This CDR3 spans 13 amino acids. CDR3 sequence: CAISEPTEYGYTF. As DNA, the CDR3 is TGTGCCATCAGTGAGCCGACCGAATATGGCTACACCTTC.

Here the CDR3 DNA reads TGTGCCAGCAGCCTCCAGGGGAGATGGATGAACACTGAAGCTTTCTTT. Translation gives CASSLQGRWMNTEAFF. This chain connects TRBV14 to TRBJ1-1; a possible D gene is TRBD1 (6 bases). Germline CDR1 reads SGHDN; CDR2 reads FVKESK. Trimming stripped 4 bases from V and 0 bases from J, with 15 bases between. The CDR3 length is 16 residues.

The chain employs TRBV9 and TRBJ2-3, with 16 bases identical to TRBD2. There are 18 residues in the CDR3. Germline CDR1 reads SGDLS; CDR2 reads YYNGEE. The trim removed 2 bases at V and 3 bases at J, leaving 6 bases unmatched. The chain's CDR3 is CASSVGTSGRALTDTQYF. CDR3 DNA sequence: TGTGCCAGCAGCGTCGGGACTAGCGGGAGGGCCTTGACAGATACGCAGTATTTT.

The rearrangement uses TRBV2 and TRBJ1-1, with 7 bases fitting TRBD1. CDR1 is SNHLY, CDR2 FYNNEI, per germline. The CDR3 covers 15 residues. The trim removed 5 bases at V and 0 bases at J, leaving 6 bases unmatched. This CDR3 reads CASSPTGILNTEAFF. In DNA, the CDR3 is TGTGCCAGCAGTCCGACAGGGATATTGAACACTGAAGCTTTCTTT.

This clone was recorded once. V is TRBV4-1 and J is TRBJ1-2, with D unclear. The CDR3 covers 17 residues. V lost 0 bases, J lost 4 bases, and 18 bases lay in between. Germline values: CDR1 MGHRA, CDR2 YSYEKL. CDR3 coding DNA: TGCGCCAGCAGCCAAGATAAATTGGGCGGTAGTACCTATGGCTACACCTTC. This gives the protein CASSQDKLGGSTYGYTF.

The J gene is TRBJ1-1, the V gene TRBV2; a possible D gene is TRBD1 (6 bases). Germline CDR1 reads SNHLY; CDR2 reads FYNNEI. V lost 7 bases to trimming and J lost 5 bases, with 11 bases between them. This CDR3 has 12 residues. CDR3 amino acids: CASTSTGTEAFF. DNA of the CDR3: TGTGCCAGCACCTCAACAGGGACTGAAGCTTTCTTT.

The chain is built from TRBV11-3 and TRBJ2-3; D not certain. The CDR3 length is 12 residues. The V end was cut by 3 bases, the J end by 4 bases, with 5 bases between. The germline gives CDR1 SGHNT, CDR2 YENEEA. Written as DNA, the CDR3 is TGTGCCAGCAGCTTGGAGCCAGATACGCAGTATTTT. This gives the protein CASSLEPDTQYF.

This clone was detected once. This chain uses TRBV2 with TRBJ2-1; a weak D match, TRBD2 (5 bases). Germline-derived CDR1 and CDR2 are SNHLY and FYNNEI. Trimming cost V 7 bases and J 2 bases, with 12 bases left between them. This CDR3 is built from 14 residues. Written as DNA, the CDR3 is TGTGCCAGCAACGACCCGGGGACCTACAATGAGCAGTTCTTC. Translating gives CASNDPGTYNEQFF.

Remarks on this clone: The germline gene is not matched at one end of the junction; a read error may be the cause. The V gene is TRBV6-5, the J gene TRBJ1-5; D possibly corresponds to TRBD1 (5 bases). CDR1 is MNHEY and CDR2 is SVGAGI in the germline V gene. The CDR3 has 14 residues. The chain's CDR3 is CASSPGPSSQPQHF. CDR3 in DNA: TGTGCCAGCAGTCCGGGACCTAGCAGTCAGCCCCAGCATTTT.

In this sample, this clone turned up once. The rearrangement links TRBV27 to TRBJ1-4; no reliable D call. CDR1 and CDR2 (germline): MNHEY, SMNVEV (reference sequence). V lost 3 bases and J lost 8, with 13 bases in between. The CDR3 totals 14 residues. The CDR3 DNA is TGTGCCAGCAGTTTTGTAGGGCTTAAAGAAAAACTGTTTTTT. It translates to CASSFVGLKEKLFF.

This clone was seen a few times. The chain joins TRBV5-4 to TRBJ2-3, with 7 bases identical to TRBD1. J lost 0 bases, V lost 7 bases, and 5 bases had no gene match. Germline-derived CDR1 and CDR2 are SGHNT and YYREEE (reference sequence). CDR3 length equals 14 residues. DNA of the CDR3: TGTGCCAGCGGTTACAGGGGAAGCACAGATACGCAGTATTTT. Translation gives CASGYRGSTDTQYF. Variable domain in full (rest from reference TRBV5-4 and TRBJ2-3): ETGVTQSPTHLIKTRGQQVTLRCSSQSGHNTVSWYQQALGQGPQFIFQYYREEENGRGNFPPRFSGLQFPNYSSELNVNALELDDSALYLCASGYRGSTDTQYFGPGTRLTVL.

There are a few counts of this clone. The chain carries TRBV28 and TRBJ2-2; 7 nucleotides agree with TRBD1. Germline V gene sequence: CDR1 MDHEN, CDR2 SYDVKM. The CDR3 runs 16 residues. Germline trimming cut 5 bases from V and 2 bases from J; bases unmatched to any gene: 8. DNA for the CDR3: TGTGCCAGCAGTCCCGTGGACAGGATAAACACCGGGGAGCTGTTTTTT. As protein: CASSPVDRINTGELFF. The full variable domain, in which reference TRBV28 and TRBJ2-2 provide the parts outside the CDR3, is DVKVTQSSRYLVKRTGEKVFLECVQDMDHENMFWYRQDPGLGLRLIYFSYDVKMKEKGDIPEGYSVSREKKERFSLILESASTNQTSMYLCASSPVDRINTGELFFGEGSRLTVL.

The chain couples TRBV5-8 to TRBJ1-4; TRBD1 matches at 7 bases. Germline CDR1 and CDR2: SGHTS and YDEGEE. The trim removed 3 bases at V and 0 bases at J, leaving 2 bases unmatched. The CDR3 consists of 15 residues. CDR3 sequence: CASSWGTATNEKLFF. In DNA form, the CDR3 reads TGTGCCAGCAGCTGGGGGACAGCAACTAATGAAAAACTGTTTTTT. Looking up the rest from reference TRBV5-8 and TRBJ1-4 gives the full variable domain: EAGVTQSPTHLIKTRGQQATLRCSPISGHTSVYWYQQALGLGLQFLLWYDEGEERNRGNFPPRFSGRQFPNYSSELNVNALELEDSALYLCASSWGTATNEKLFFGSGTQLSVL.

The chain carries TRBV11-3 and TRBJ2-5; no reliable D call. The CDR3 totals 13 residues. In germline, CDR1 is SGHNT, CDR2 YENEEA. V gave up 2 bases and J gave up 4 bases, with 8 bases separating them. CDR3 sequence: CASSLNYRETQYF. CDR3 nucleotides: TGTGCCAGCAGCTTAAACTATAGAGAGACCCAGTACTTC.